This T cell receptor beta chain is from a study of shared clonotypes between healthy human individuals (dated by TCRdb to 2018 to 2021). About the investigation overall: A couple of women and a few men aged 18 to 49 years were included in the cohort. Per donor, three plates each were used for CD4 naive and CD4 memory, two for CD8 naive, and one for CD8 memory. Blood TCR repertoires of roughly five healthy adults were deeply sequenced to estimate repertoire size and the extent of clonotype sharing between individuals. To increase sequencing depth and limit assay-specific biases, different laboratories used diverse techniques to prepare libraries and sequence TCR repertoires. Per donor, leukapheresis produced somewhere between about 0.85 and 8.9 billion PBMCs.

The donors were healthy, HIV-negative adults who had no recently reported acute infections or vaccinations. Every donor was a Caucasian adult living in Nashville, Tennessee, USA. Magnetic negative selection was used to enrich CD4+ T cells, after which naive cells were positively selected on CD45RA and the negative fraction became the memory subset. After blood collection by leukapheresis, PBMCs were isolated using Ficoll-Histopaque density gradient centrifugation and then cryopreserved in the vapor phase of liquid nitrogen. Purity and quantity of every magnetically sorted T cell population were checked by analytical flow cytometry. Genomic DNA was isolated from each sorted fraction and quantified by UV absorbance on a Nanodrop 2000c. Using the deep immunoSEQ assay, multiplex PCR amplified TCR CDR3 regions from genomic DNA. Genomic DNA extracted from each cell subset was distributed evenly over all wells of several immunoSEQ 96-well plates, and each plate served as one replicate. For sorted subsets, each replicate PCR was loaded with roughly 190 ng genomic DNA, equivalent to 25,000 to 35,000 T cell genomes. Purified libraries were quantified with a Qubit 3.0 fluorometer, sized on a Bioanalyzer 2100, and re-quantified with the KAPA Library Quantification kit. Every immunoSEQ 96-well plate was sequenced on a dedicated single-read 150-cycle Illumina NextSeq 550 flow cell. The published analysis was carried out like this. Because the immunoSEQ output held only junctional sequences and lacked quality scores, the filtering could not match the filtering applied to full-length reads. To assign V/J genes and CDR3, sequences were annotated using PyIR, a Python wrapper for IgBLAST v1.9, with IMGT germline references. Any read was removed if the V/J assignment was weak (E-value above 1e-6), the CDR3 was missing, or the read contained stop codons, out-of-frame junctions, or ambiguous translated residues. V3J clonotypes were defined as sequences sharing an identical inferred V gene, J gene, and CDR3 amino acid sequence. Percentage overlap between repertoires was computed as shared unique clonotypes divided by the size of the smaller repertoire. Richness of each repertoire was evaluated using RTK rarefaction, the Chao1 estimator, and Recon v2.1 estimates of unobserved clonotypes. Generation probabilities were computed with OLGA for all TCRbeta clonotypes obtained by the gDNA method from four donors. In TCRdb, the immuneACCESS table is reduced to in-frame sequences with V and J assigned. These tables do not hold every clone; where another copy was compared, an unresolved V gene accounts for under half, and the others remain unexplained. That table supplies the V and J calls and clone size; D and trimming were determined from the DNA. The sample table records 1,400,000 or so clones; approximately 98.5% of these occur just once. The top ten clonotypes cover approximately 0.4% of the sample.

Note on this clone: Its target antigen remains unknown. No qualities accompany the bases; no much larger clone lies one base away.

Based on the germline V gene (reference sequence), the CDR1 and CDR2 sequences are LNHDA and SQIVND. The V and J ends are trimmed by 1 base and 2 bases, leaving 11 bases between them. The CDR3, cysteine through phenylalanine, is 15 amino acids long. Only the CDR3 DNA is retained, 45 bases long and in frame from the first base. What the research found in general, with its limitations: Incomplete sequencing was indicated by rarefaction of sorted-subset datasets, despite the large sequencing depth. The genetic and exposure-history diversity represented was limited by the small number of donors. Sampling was restricted to blood, and TCR repertoires in tissue are likely to differ from TCR repertoires in blood. Compared with non-shared clonotypes, clonotypes shared by all four sorted-subset donors had higher generation probabilities. About 5% of naive CD4, roughly 3.6% of naive CD8, approximately 2% of memory CD4, and about 0.4% of memory CD8 clonotypes were shared across a few donors. Based on pairwise subsampling, the degree of clonotype sharing among donors was expected to be affected by sequencing depth. Larger estimated clonotype richness was generally found for naive subsets than for memory subsets.

The sequenced material came from naive CD4+ T cells sorted from blood. Explained via the paper, the cell subset or site label denotes: CD45RA+ positively selected. The V and J segments used are TRBV19 and TRBJ2-5; the D gene cannot be resolved beyond TRBD1 or TRBD2, each matching 5 bases. The sequence derives from a man aged 25-45 years in good health. The nucleotide sequence reads as follows: TGTGCCAGTAGTATAGGGTTCGGGGCACAAGAGACCCAGTACTTC. It codes for CASSIGFGAQETQYF.